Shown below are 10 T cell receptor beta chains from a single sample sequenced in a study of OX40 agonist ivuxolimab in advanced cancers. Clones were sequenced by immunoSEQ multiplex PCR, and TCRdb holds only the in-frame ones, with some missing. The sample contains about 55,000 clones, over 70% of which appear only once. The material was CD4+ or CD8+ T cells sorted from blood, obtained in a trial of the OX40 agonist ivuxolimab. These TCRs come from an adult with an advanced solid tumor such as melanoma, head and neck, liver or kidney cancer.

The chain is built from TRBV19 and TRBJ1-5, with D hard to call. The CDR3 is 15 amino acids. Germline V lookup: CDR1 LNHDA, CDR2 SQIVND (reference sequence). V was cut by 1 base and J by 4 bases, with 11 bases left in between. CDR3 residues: CASSIGATENQPQHF. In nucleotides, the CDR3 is TGTGCCAGTAGTATAGGGGCAACAGAAAATCAGCCCCAGCATTTT. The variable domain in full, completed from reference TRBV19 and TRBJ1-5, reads DGGITQSPKYLFRKEGQNVTLSCEQNLNHDAMYWYRQDPGQGLRLIYYSQIVNDFQKGDIAEGYSVSREKKESFPLTVTSAQKNPTAFYLCASSIGATENQPQHFGDGTRLSIL.

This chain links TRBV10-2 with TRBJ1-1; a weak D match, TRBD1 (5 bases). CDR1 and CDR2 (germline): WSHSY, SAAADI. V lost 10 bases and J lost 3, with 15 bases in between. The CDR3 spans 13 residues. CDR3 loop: CATRVGGDTEAFF. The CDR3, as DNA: TGCGCCACCCGGGTCGGGGGGGACACTGAAGCTTTCTTT.

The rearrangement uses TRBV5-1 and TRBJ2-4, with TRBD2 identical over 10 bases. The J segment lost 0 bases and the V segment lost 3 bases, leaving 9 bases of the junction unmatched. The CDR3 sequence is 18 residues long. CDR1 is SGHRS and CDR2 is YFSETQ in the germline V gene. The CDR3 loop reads CASSYLAGENLAKNIQYF. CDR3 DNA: TGCGCCAGCAGCTATCTAGCGGGAGAGAATCTAGCCAAAAACATTCAGTACTTC.

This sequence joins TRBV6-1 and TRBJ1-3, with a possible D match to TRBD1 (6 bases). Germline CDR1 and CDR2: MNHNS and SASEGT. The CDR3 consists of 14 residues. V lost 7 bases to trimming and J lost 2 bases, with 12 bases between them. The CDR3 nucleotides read TGTGCCAGCATGGGGGGCTCGACTGGAAACACCATATATTTT. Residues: CASMGGSTGNTIYF.

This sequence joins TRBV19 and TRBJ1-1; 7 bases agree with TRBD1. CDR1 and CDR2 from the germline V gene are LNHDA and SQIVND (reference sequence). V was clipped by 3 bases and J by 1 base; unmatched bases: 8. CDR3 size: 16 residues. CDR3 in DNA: TGTGCCAGTAGTATTGGGTCCGGGACAGCGAACACTGAAGCTTTCTTT. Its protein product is CASSIGSGTANTEAFF. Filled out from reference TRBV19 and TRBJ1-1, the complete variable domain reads DGGITQSPKYLFRKEGQNVTLSCEQNLNHDAMYWYRQDPGQGLRLIYYSQIVNDFQKGDIAEGYSVSREKKESFPLTVTSAQKNPTAFYLCASSIGSGTANTEAFFGQGTRLTVV.

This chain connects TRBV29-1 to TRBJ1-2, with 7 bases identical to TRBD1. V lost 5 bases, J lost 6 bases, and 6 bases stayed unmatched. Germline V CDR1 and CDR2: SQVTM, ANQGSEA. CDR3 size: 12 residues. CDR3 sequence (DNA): TGCAGCGTTCTTGAAGGGGGCGATGGCTACACCTTC. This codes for CSVLEGGDGYTF.

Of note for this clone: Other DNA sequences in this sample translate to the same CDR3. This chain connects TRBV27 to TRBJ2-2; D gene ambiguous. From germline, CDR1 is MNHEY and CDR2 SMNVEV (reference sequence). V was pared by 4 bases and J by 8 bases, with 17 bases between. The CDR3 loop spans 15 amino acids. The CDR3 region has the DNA TGTGCCAGCAGTTCCACCCCCTCAAGGGCAGGGGAGCTGTTTTTT. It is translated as CASSSTPSRAGELFF.

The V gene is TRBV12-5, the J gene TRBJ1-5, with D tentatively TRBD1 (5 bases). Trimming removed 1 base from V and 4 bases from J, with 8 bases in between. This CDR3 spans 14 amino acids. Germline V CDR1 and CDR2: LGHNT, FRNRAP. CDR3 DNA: TGTGCTAGTGGTTTGGGACAGACAAATCAGCCCCAGCATTTT. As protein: CASGLGQTNQPQHF.

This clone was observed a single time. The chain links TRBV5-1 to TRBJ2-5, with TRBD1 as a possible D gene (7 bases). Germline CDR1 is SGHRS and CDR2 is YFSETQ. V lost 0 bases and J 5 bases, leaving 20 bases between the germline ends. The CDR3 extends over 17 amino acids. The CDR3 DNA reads TGCGCCAGCAGCTTGGCAGGGACAGTTAGTGGGAGGGAGACCCAGTACTTC. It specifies CASSLAGTVSGRETQYF.

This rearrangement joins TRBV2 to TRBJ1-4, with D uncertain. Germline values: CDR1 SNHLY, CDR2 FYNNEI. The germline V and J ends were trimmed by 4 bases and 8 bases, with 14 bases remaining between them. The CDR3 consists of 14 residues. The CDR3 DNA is TGTGCCAGCAGTGGGTGGTGGGGTAACGAAAAACTGTTTTTT. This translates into CASSGWWGNEKLFF.